Below, 10 T cell receptor beta chains from the same sample are listed, as sequenced in a study of T cells in Graves' hyperthyroidism and ophthalmopathy. Amplified regions were TCR beta CDR3 sequences from RNA transcripts. A first-round RT-PCR of the TCR CDR3 used the HTBI primer set. TCRdb reprocessed the multiplex PCR reads via MiXCR and lists one record per CDR3 protein. Of some 530,000 distinct CDR3 sequences in the sample, about 22% were seen once. Sequenced input: blood. The receptors derive from a woman between 65 and 79 years old with Graves' ophthalmopathy.

The chain uses TRBV7-8 and TRBJ1-5, with 10 bases fitting TRBD1. V trimming: 0 bases; J trimming: 4 bases; junction bases outside the gene matches: 12. The germline gives CDR1 SGHVS, CDR2 FQNEAQ. The CDR3 consists of 19 residues. CDR3 in amino acids: CASSLAGTGAFNDNQPQHF. CDR3 DNA: TGTGCCAGCAGCTTAGCGGGGACAGGGGCCTTTAATGATAATCAGCCCCAGCATTTT.

This chain uses TRBV25-1 with TRBJ2-3, with D uncertain. This CDR3 comprises 14 residues. Trimming shortened V by 4 bases and J by 4 bases, and 12 bases separated the two germline ends. Germline V gene data show CDR1 as MGHDK and CDR2 as SYGVNS. CDR3 in DNA: TGTGCCAGCAGTGCCGAACGGGTCTCAGATACGCAGTATTTT. Translation: CASSAERVSDTQYF.

The table lists this clonotype with a few counts. The V gene is TRBV7-8, the J gene TRBJ2-2, with 8 bases aligning to TRBD2. Per the germline V gene, CDR1 is SGHVS and CDR2 is FQNEAQ. The CDR3 has 18 amino acids. The V gene end was trimmed by 5 bases and the J gene end by 4 bases; junction bases not matched to a gene: 15. The CDR3 DNA is TGTGCCAGCAGCCTCCCACTGATTAGCGGGGATACCACCGGGGAGCTGTTTTTT. Protein sequence: CASSLPLISGDTTGELFF.

This clonotype was counted only a few times. The chain is built from TRBV9 and TRBJ2-1; 11 bases are shared with TRBD2. The CDR3 is 16 amino acids. The J segment lost 3 bases and the V segment lost 0 bases, leaving 2 bases of the junction unmatched. CDR1 and CDR2 (germline): SGDLS, YYNGEE. The CDR3 nucleotides are TGTGCCAGCAGCGTAGACGGGACTAGCGGCTACAATGAGCAGTTCTTC. Translation: CASSVDGTSGYNEQFF.

This clonotype has a handful of counts. The chain recombines TRBV6-1 with TRBJ1-2; D not certain. This CDR3 contains 15 residues. Germline V CDR1 and CDR2: MNHNS, SASEGT. Trimming cost V 6 bases and J 0 bases, with 14 bases left between them. The CDR3 DNA sequence: TGTGCCAGCAGACCCCTGGGGAAAACTAACTATGGCTACACCTTC. This translates into CASRPLGKTNYGYTF.

This clonotype was counted a few times. The chain links TRBV25-1 to TRBJ1-5; possibly TRBD1 for D (5 bases). The CDR3 length is 16 residues. Germline assignment: CDR1 MGHDK and CDR2 SYGVNS. Trimming removed 4 bases at V and 3 bases at J, with 16 bases between. In nucleotides, the CDR3 is TGTGCCAGCAGTGCTCGAGCCCAGGGTGACAATCAGCCCCAGCATTTT. Its translation is CASSARAQGDNQPQHF.

This clonotype was picked up a small number of times. This rearrangement joins TRBV3-1 to TRBJ2-3, with D hard to call. This CDR3 spans 16 amino acids. The germline V gene has CDR1 LGHDT and CDR2 YNNKEL (reference sequence). V dropped 1 base and J dropped 1 base, with 12 bases sitting between them. In nucleotides, the CDR3 is TGTGCCAGCAGCCAAGTTACCAAAAGCGGCACAGATACGCAGTATTTT. Protein: CASSQVTKSGTDTQYF.

V is TRBV6-1 and J is TRBJ2-2, with 8 bases identical to TRBD1. The CDR3 runs 13 residues. Germline V gene lookup returns CDR1 MNHNS and CDR2 SASEGT. Trimming took 7 bases from V and 8 from J; bases not matched to a gene: 6. The CDR3 nucleotides read TGTGCCAGCACGCAGGGGGCGCAAGGGGAGCTGTTTTTT. It specifies CASTQGAQGELFF.

This clonotype was detected only a few times. The chain employs TRBV12-3 or TRBV12-4 and TRBJ2-6, with D possibly being TRBD1 (6 bases). This CDR3 is built from 18 residues. The V gene lost 5 bases and the J gene lost 3 bases, with 20 bases spanning the gap. The CDR3 loop reads CASSLGTQGLDGANVLTF. Here the CDR3 DNA reads TGTGCCAGCAGTCTTGGGACACAGGGCCTCGATGGGGCCAACGTCCTGACTTTC.

This clonotype came up a few times. The chain joins TRBV10-1 to TRBJ2-1; D not resolved. Trimming removed 10 bases from V and 0 bases from J, with 16 bases in between. The CDR3 loop spans 15 amino acids. The germline V gene has CDR1 WNHNN and CDR2 SYGVQD (reference sequence). CDR3 region: CAKMTGTLSYNEQFF. In DNA, the CDR3 is TGCGCCAAAATGACGGGCACCCTCTCCTACAATGAGCAGTTCTTC.